Each of the 8 T cell receptor beta chains below was sequenced from the same sample in a study of T cells after yellow fever vaccination. TCRdb ran MiXCR on the 5' RACE reads and lists one entry per CDR3 protein. The sample records hundreds of thousands of distinct CDR3 sequences, about 13% being singletons. Sequenced here: PBMCs, sampled on the day of the yellow fever booster vaccination. The receptor set was obtained from a man aged 25 to 45 who received the YFV17D yellow fever vaccine.

The chain employs TRBV30 and TRBJ2-3, with 7 nucleotides matching TRBD2. V trimming: 6 bases; J trimming: 5 bases; junction bases outside the gene matches: 11. The CDR3 is made up of 14 amino acids. The germline gives CDR1 GTSNPN, CDR2 SVGIG (reference sequence). The CDR3 spells CACPAGGGVDTQYF. The CDR3 region has the DNA TGTGCCTGTCCCGCCGGGGGAGGGGTAGATACGCAGTATTTT. Full variable domain (remainder filled in from reference TRBV30 and TRBJ2-3): SQTIHQWPATLVQPVGSPLSLECTVEGTSNPNLYWYRQAAGRGLQLLFYSVGIGQISSEVPQNLSASRPQDRQFILSSKKLLLSDSGFYLCACPAGGGVDTQYFGPGTRLTVL.

The genes are TRBV4-3 and TRBJ2-7; 9 bases line up with TRBD1. The CDR3 length is 15 residues. J lost 3 bases, V lost 3 bases, and 6 bases had no gene match. Germline V gene sequence: CDR1 LGHNA, CDR2 YSLEER. The CDR3, as DNA: TGCGCCAGCAGCCAGTGGTCGGGACAGGGCTACGAGCAGTACTTC. Protein sequence: CASSQWSGQGYEQYF.

The genes are TRBV4-3 and TRBJ1-3; D is unclear. The V end was cut by 0 bases, the J end by 4 bases, with 1 base between. This CDR3 is built from 12 residues. The germline V gene has CDR1 LGHNA and CDR2 YSLEER. CDR3: CASSQDGNTIYF. DNA of the CDR3: TGCGCCAGCAGCCAAGACGGAAACACCATATATTTT.

In nucleotides, the CDR3 is TGTGCCAGCAGCTCACAGGGGGCGCGGGGCACTGAAGCTTTCTTT. Its protein product is CASSSQGARGTEAFF. The chain combines TRBV7-8 with TRBJ1-1; 9 nucleotides match TRBD1. The trim removed 4 bases at V and 4 bases at J, leaving 7 bases unmatched. The CDR3 is 15 residues long. CDR1 is SGHVS, CDR2 FQNEAQ, per germline. The variable domain in full, with the rest retrieved from reference TRBV7-8 and TRBJ1-1, is GAGVSQSPRYKVAKRGQDVALRCDPISGHVSLFWYQQALGQGPEFLTYFQNEAQLDKSGLPSDRFFAERPEGSVSTLKIQRTQQEDSAVYLCASSSQGARGTEAFFGQGTRLTVV.

This clonotype was counted only a few times. The V call is TRBV6-1, the J call TRBJ2-7, with D perhaps matching TRBD2 (6 bases). Germline CDR1 MNHNS, CDR2 SASEGT. This CDR3 is 15 amino acids long. The V and J ends lost 7 bases and 5 bases respectively, with 21 bases between them. The CDR3 DNA reads as TGTGCCAGCACAACCTCGCGGGACGCGAGAGACGAGCAGTACTTC. It is translated as CASTTSRDARDEQYF.

This clonotype was seen a handful of times. The chain employs TRBV4-3 and TRBJ2-2, with 10 bases fitting TRBD1. The length of the CDR3 is 17 residues. Trimming cost V 1 base and J 11 bases; bases outside gene matches: 13. Germline assignment: CDR1 LGHNA and CDR2 YSLEER. CDR3 region: CASSQARQGAWVDELFF. DNA of the CDR3: TGCGCCAGCAGCCAAGCCCGACAGGGGGCGTGGGTGGACGAGCTGTTTTTT.

This clonotype was picked up a small number of times. The gene calls are TRBV19 and TRBJ1-2, with unresolved D. V was clipped by 5 bases and J by 3 bases, with 22 bases between them. The length of the CDR3 is 17 residues. CDR1 is LNHDA and CDR2 is SQIVND in the germline V gene (reference sequence). The CDR3 nucleotides are TGTGCCAGTAGTTTGCAGGCGGCGGCAGAGTTTGACTATGGCTACACCTTC. It specifies CASSLQAAAEFDYGYTF.

This clonotype was detected a few times. The gene calls are TRBV19 and TRBJ2-5, with 16 nucleotides matching TRBD2. The trim removed 3 bases at V and 2 bases at J, leaving 3 bases unmatched. This CDR3 contains 17 residues. Germline lookup yields CDR1 LNHDA and CDR2 SQIVND (reference sequence). The CDR3 protein is CASSMGLAGGNQETQYF. The CDR3 DNA follows: TGTGCCAGTAGTATGGGACTAGCGGGAGGGAATCAAGAGACCCAGTACTTC.